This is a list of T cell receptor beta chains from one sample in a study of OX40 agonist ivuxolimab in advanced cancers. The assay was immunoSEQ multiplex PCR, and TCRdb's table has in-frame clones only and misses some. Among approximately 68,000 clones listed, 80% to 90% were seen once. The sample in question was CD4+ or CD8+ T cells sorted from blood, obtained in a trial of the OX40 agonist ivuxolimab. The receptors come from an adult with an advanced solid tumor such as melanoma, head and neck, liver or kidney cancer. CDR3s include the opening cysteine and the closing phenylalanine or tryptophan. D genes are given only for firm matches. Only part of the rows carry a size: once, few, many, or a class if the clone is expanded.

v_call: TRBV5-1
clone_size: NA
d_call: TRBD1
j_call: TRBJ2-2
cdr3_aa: CASSGGTGGNTGELFF
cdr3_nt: TGCGCCAGCAGCGGGGGGACAGGGGGAAACACCGGGGAGCTGTTTTTT

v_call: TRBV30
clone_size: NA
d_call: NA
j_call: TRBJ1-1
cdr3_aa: CAWTRLGTEAFF
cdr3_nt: TGTGCCTGGACCAGGTTGGGCACTGAAGCTTTCTTT

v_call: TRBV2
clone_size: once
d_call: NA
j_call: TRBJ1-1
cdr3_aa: CASSEMTPRSTEAFF
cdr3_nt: TGTGCCAGCAGTGAAATGACCCCCAGGAGTACTGAAGCTTTCTTT

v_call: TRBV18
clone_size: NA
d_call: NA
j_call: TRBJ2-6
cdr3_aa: CASSEPGTPGANVLTF
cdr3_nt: TGTGCCAGCTCGGAACCCGGGACACCTGGGGCCAACGTCCTGACTTTC

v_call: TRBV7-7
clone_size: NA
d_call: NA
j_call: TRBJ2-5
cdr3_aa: CASSLGTRLLETQYF
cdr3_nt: TGTGCTAGCAGCTTAGGCACGCGCCTCCTAGAGACCCAGTACTTC

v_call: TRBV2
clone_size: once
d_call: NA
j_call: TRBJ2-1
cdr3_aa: CASNRVAYNEQFF
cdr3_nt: TGTGCCAGCAACAGGGTAGCCTACAATGAGCAGTTCTTC

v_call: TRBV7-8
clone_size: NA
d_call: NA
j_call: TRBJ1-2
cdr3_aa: CASSSPLANYGYTF
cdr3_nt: TGTGCCAGCAGCTCCCCCCTAGCTAACTATGGCTACACCTTC

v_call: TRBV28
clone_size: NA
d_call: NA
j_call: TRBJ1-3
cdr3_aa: CASRFRVSSGNTIYF
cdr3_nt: TGTGCCAGCAGGTTTAGGGTGAGCTCTGGAAACACCATATATTTT

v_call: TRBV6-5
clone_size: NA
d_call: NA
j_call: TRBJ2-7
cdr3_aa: CASSYRVGSPNYEQYF
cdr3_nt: TGTGCCAGCAGTTACCGGGTGGGGTCGCCCAACTACGAGCAGTACTTC

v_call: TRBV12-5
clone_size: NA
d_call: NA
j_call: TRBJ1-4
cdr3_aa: CASGGTTTNEKLFF
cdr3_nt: TGTGCTAGTGGGGGGACAACAACTAATGAAAAACTGTTTTTT

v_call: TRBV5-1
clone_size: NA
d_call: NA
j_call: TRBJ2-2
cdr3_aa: CASSNSGRTGELFF
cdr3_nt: TGCGCCAGCAGCAACTCCGGACGCACCGGGGAGCTGTTTTTT

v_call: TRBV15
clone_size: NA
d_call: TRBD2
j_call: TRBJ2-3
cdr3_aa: CATSRGTSIDTQYF
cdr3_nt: TGTGCCACCAGCAGGGGGACTAGCATAGATACGCAGTATTTT

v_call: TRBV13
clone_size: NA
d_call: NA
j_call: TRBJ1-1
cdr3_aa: CASSYRDTEAFF
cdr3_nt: TGTGCCAGCAGCTACAGGGATACTGAAGCTTTCTTT

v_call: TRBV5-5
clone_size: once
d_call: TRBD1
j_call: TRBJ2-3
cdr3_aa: CASSTHRGTYTDTQYF
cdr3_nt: TGTGCCAGCAGCACTCACAGGGGAACTTACACAGATACGCAGTATTTT

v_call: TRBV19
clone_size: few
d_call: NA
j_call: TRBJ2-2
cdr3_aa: CASSSPDTGVTGELFF
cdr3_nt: TGTGCCAGTAGTTCTCCGGACACTGGAGTCACCGGGGAGCTGTTTTTT

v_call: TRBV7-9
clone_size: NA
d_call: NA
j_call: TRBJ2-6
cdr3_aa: CASSSDYSGANVLTF
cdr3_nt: TGTGCCAGCAGCTCTGATTACTCTGGGGCCAACGTCCTGACTTTC

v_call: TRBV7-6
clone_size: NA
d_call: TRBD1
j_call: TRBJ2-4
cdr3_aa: CASSLVPGQGSGSIQYF
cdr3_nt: TGTGCCAGCAGCTTGGTCCCGGGACAGGGAAGTGGGAGCATTCAGTACTTC